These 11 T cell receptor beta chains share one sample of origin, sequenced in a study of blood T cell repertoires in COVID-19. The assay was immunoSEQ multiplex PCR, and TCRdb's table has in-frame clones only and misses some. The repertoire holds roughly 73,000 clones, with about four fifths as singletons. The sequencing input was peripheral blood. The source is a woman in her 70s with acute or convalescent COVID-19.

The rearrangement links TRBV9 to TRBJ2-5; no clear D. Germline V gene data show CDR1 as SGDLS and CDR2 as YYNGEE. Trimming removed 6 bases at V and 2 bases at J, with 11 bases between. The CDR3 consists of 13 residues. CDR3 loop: CASTWLEQETQYF. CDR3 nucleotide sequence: TGTGCCAGCACTTGGCTAGAGCAAGAGACCCAGTACTTC.

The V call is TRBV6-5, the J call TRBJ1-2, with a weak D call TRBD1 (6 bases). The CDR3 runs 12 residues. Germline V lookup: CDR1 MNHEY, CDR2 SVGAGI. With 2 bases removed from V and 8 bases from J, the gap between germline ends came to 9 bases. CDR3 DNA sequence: TGTGCCAGCAGTTACGCACAGGGAGGCTACACCTTC. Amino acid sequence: CASSYAQGGYTF.

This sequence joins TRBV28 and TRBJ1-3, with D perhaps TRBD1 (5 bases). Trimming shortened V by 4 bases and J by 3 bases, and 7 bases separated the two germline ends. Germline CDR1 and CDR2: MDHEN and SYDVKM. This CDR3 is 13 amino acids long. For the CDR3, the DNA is TGTGCCAGCAGTTCGGGACTTGGAAACACCATATATTTT. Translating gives CASSSGLGNTIYF.

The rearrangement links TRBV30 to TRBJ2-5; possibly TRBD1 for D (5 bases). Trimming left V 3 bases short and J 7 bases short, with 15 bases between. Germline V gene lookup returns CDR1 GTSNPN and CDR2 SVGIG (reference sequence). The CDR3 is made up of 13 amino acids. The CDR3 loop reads CAWRVQGRGTQYF. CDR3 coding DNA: TGTGCCTGGAGGGTCCAGGGTCGTGGGACCCAGTACTTC.

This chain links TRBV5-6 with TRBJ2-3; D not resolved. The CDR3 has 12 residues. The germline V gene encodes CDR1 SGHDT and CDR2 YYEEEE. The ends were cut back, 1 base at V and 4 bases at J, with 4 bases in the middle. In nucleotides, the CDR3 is TGTGCCAGCAGCTTGCGTTCAGATACGCAGTATTTT. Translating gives CASSLRSDTQYF.

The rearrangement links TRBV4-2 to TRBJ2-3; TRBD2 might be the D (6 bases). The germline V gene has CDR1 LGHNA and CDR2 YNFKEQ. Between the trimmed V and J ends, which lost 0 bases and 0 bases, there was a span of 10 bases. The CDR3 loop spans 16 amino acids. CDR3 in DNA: TGTGCCAGCAGCCAAGAACCGGGACTGAGCACAGATACGCAGTATTTT. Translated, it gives CASSQEPGLSTDTQYF.

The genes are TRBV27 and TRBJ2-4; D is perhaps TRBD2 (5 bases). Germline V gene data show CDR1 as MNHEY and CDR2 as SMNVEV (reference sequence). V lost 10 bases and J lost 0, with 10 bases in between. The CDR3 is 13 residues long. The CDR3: CATRAGAKNIQYF. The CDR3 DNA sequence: TGTGCCACCCGGGCGGGAGCCAAAAACATTCAGTACTTC.

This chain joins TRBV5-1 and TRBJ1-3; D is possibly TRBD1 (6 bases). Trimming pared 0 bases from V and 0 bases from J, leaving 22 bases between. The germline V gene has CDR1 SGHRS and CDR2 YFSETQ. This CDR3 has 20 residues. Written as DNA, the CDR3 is TGCGCCAGCAGCTTGGGACTCGGGCGGGGGCCATACTCCTCTGGAAACACCATATATTTT. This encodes CASSLGLGRGPYSSGNTIYF.

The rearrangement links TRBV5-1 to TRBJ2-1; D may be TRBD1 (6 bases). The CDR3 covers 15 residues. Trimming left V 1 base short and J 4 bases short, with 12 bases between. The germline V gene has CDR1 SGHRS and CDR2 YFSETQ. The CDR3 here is CASSLRRGQYNEQFF. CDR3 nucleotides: TGCGCCAGCAGCTTGCGCAGGGGACAATACAATGAGCAGTTCTTC. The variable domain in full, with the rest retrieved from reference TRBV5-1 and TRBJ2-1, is KAGVTQTPRYLIKTRGQQVTLSCSPISGHRSVSWYQQTPGQGLQFLFEYFSETQRNKGNFPGRFSGRQFSNSRSEMNVSTLELGDSALYLCASSLRRGQYNEQFFGPGTRLTVL.

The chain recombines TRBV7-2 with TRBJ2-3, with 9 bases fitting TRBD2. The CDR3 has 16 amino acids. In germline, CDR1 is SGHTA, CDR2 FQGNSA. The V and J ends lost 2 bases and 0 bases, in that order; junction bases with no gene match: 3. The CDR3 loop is CASSLRLAGSTDTQYF. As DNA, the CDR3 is TGTGCCAGCAGCTTAAGGCTAGCGGGGAGCACAGATACGCAGTATTTT.

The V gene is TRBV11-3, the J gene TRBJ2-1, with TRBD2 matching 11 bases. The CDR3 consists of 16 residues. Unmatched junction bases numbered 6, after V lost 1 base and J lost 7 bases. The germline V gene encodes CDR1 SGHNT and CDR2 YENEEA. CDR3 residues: CASSLGSSGRWNEQFF. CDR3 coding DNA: TGTGCCAGCAGCTTAGGATCTAGCGGGAGGTGGAATGAGCAGTTCTTC.